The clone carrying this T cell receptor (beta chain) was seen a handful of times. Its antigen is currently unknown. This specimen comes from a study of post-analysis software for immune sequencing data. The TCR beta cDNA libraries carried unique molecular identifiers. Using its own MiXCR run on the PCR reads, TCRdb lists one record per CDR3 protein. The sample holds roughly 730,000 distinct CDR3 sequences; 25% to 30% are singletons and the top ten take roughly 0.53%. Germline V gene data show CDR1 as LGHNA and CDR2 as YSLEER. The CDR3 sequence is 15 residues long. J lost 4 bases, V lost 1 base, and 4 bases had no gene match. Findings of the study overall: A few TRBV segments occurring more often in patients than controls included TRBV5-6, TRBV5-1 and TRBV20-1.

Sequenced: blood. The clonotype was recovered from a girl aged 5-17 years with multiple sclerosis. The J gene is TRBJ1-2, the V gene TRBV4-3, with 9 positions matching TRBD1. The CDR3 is CASSQGGTGTYGYTF. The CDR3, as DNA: TGCGCCAGCAGCCAAGGAGGGACAGGGACCTATGGCTACACCTTC.